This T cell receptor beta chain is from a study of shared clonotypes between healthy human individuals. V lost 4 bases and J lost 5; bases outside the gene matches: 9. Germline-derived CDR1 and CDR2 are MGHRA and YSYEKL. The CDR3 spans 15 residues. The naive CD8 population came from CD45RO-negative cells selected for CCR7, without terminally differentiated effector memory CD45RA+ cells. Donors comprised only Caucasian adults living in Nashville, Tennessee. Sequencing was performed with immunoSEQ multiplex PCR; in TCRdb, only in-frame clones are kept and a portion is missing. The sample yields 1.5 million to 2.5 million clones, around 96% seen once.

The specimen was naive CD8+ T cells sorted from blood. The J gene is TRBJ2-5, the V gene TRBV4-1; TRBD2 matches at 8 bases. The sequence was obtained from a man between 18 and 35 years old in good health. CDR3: CASSPAGLGGETQYF. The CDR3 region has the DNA TGCGCCAGCAGCCCAGCGGGACTAGGTGGGGAGACCCAGTACTTC.